This T cell receptor (beta chain) emerged from a study of blood T cell repertoires in COVID-19. Only one count was recorded for this clone. Sequencing used immunoSEQ multiplex PCR; TCRdb keeps in-frame clones, though not all of them. The data hold a few hundred thousand clones, with 80% to 90% observed a single time. Cohort allocation depended upon clinical history that participants reported. Sequencing input: PBMCs or T cells enriched from blood (not recorded which). This receptor was identified in a woman aged 40-49 years with acute COVID-19.

In DNA form, the CDR3 reads TGTGCCAGCAGCCCCCGACTAGTCGTCGAGACCCAGTACTTC. Protein: CASSPRLVVETQYF. The rearrangement links TRBV5-6 to TRBJ2-5; perhaps TRBD2 as D (6 bases). The V end lost 4 bases, the J end lost 5 bases, and 15 bases lay between the germline ends. Germline V CDR1 and CDR2: SGHDT, YYEEEE. The CDR3 has 14 residues.